One and the same sample provided the 31 T cell receptor beta chains below, sequenced in a study of lymphopenia after photon versus proton radiotherapy (dated by TCRdb to the late 2010s). Library prep was done by the immunoSEQ multiplex PCR assay. TCRdb stores this immuneACCESS table with in-frame sequences only. Part of the clones is absent; in the studies checked, under half of the shortfall reflects unresolved V genes, and no reason is known for the rest. Across this sample there are approximately 80,000 clones, with about 83% seen only once. The ten biggest clones cover 1.2% to 1.5% of the sample. Sequenced here: peripheral blood, sampled from a patient treated with proton-based radiotherapy. These receptors originate from a man aged 55 to 70 with pancreatic cancer.

The chain is built from TRBV5-5 and TRBJ2-3; 12 bases are shared with TRBD2. Germline assignment: CDR1 SGHKS and CDR2 YYEKEE (reference sequence). The CDR3 length is 14 residues. J gave up 3 bases and V 4 bases, and 0 bases lay outside the gene matches. Written as DNA, the CDR3 is TGTGCCAGCAGCCTAGCGGGAGGGACAGATACGCAGTATTTT. This encodes CASSLAGGTDTQYF. Full variable domain (outside the CDR3, taken from reference TRBV5-5 and TRBJ2-3): DAGVTQSPTHLIKTRGQQVTLRCSPISGHKSVSWYQQVLGQGPQFIFQYYEKEERGRGNFPDRFSARQFPNYSSELNVNALLLGDSALYLCASSLAGGTDTQYFGPGTRLTVL.

The chain links TRBV2 to TRBJ1-2; TRBD1 aligns across 12 bases. With V trimmed by 5 bases and J by 8 bases, 6 bases remained unmatched. The CDR3 is 14 residues long. CDR1 is SNHLY and CDR2 is FYNNEI in the germline V gene. This CDR3 reads CASSMGQGARGYTF. The CDR3 DNA reads TGTGCCAGCAGTATGGGACAGGGGGCTAGGGGCTACACCTTC.

J is TRBJ2-1 and V is TRBV9, with 10 bases matching TRBD2. V lost 7 bases to trimming and J lost 1 base; unmatched junction nucleotides: 17. Germline loops: CDR1 SGDLS, CDR2 YYNGEE. The CDR3 consists of 19 residues. Here the CDR3 DNA reads TGTGCCAGCGGCCCGGGCGGCCTAGCGGGAGTGGGGTCCTACAATGAGCAGTTCTTC. It is translated as CASGPGGLAGVGSYNEQFF.

The genes are TRBV28 and TRBJ2-5; 7 bases match TRBD1. Germline values: CDR1 MDHEN, CDR2 SYDVKM. This CDR3 is 14 amino acids long. J was trimmed by 5 bases and V by 5 bases; bases with no gene match: 8. As DNA, the CDR3 is TGTGCCAGCAGTGCCATCGACAGGGATGAGACCCAGTACTTC. Protein sequence: CASSAIDRDETQYF.

The chain is built from TRBV11-2 and TRBJ2-3, with TRBD1 as a possible D gene (6 bases). This CDR3 has 16 residues. Germline V CDR1 and CDR2: SGHAT, FQNNGV. V was shortened by 4 bases and J by 0 bases, with 14 bases between the two germline ends. CDR3 residues: CASSSNDRISTDTQYF. CDR3 nucleotide sequence: TGTGCCAGCAGCTCCAATGACAGGATTAGCACAGATACGCAGTATTTT. The full variable domain, completed using reference TRBV11-2 and TRBJ2-3, is EAGVAQSPRYKIIEKRQSVAFWCNPISGHATLYWYQQILGQGPKLLIQFQNNGVVDDSQLPKDRFSAERLKGVDSTLKIQPAKLEDSAVYLCASSSNDRISTDTQYFGPGTRLTVL.

The rearrangement links TRBV11-3 to TRBJ2-5; D is possibly TRBD1 (6 bases). Germline lookup yields CDR1 SGHNT and CDR2 YENEEA. With 4 bases removed from V and 5 bases from J, the gap between germline ends came to 11 bases. The CDR3 loop spans 13 amino acids. The CDR3 region is CASSSGVWETQYF. CDR3 nucleotides: TGTGCCAGCAGCTCAGGGGTGTGGGAGACCCAGTACTTC.

The gene calls are TRBV4-2 and TRBJ1-4, with a possible D match to TRBD1 (5 bases). CDR3 length: 15 residues. Germline CDR1 and CDR2: LGHNA and YNFKEQ. Trimming took 3 bases from V and 8 from J, leaving 16 bases between them. The CDR3 DNA sequence: TGTGCCAGCAGCCAGAACCGGGACGTCCGAGAAAAACTGTTTTTT. Amino acids: CASSQNRDVREKLFF.

This sequence joins TRBV7-8 and TRBJ2-7, with D possibly TRBD2 on 6 matching bases. The germline CDR1 and CDR2 sequences are SGHVS and FQNEAQ. The germline V and J ends were trimmed by 2 bases and 1 base, with 15 bases remaining between them. The CDR3 spans 16 residues. The CDR3 bases are TGTGCCAGCAGCTTATTTGAACCGGGAGCGTCCTACGAGCAGTACTTC. This gives the protein CASSLFEPGASYEQYF.

The V call is TRBV5-1, the J call TRBJ2-3, with no clear D. The V gene's germline CDR1 is SGHRS and CDR2 YFSETQ. The CDR3 is 15 residues long. Trimming left V 0 bases short and J 5 bases short, with 13 bases between. CDR3 DNA sequence: TGCGCCAGCAGCTTGGTCGCCCGACGAGAAGATACGCAGTATTTT. Amino acid sequence: CASSLVARREDTQYF.

This clone was counted only a few times. The V gene is TRBV6-1, the J gene TRBJ1-5, with D unresolved. Trimming took 4 bases from V and 3 from J, leaving 13 bases between them. This CDR3 has 15 residues. CDR1 and CDR2 (germline): MNHNS, SASEGT. The CDR3 is CASSASRGDNQPQHF. CDR3 nucleotides: TGTGCCAGCAGTGCAAGCCGAGGAGACAATCAGCCCCAGCATTTT.

The J gene is TRBJ2-7, the V gene TRBV6-6; the D gene is possibly TRBD1 (6 bases). The V and J ends lost 6 bases and 2 bases respectively, with 14 bases between them. The CDR3 is made up of 14 amino acids. In germline, CDR1 is MNHNY, CDR2 SVGAGI (reference sequence). CDR3 sequence reads: CASRYGTHTYEQYF. The CDR3 bases are TGTGCCAGCAGGTACGGGACACATACCTACGAGCAGTACTTC.

Here the CDR3 reads CASRAGYANQPQHF. The CDR3 DNA reads TGTGCCAGCCGGGCAGGGTATGCGAATCAGCCCCAGCATTTT. The gene calls are TRBV2 and TRBJ1-5; D perhaps matches TRBD1 (5 bases). Germline CDR1 is SNHLY and CDR2 is FYNNEI. The CDR3 is made up of 14 amino acids. V lost 8 bases and J 4 bases, leaving 15 bases between the germline ends.

The chain uses TRBV7-8 and TRBJ1-5; 7 nucleotides agree with TRBD1. V was clipped by 4 bases and J by 3 bases; unmatched bases: 9. CDR1 SGHVS and CDR2 FQNEAQ come from the germline V gene. The CDR3 contains 16 residues. The CDR3 protein is CASSSDGRGLNQPQHF. CDR3 DNA sequence: TGTGCCAGCAGCTCGGACGGAAGGGGGCTCAATCAGCCCCAGCATTTT. The complete variable domain, with remaining parts taken from reference TRBV7-8 and TRBJ1-5, reads GAGVSQSPRYKVAKRGQDVALRCDPISGHVSLFWYQQALGQGPEFLTYFQNEAQLDKSGLPSDRFFAERPEGSVSTLKIQRTQQEDSAVYLCASSSDGRGLNQPQHFGDGTRLSIL.

The chain employs TRBV10-3 and TRBJ2-7; D possibly corresponds to TRBD2 (6 bases). The CDR3 covers 13 residues. Germline CDR1 and CDR2: ENHRY and SYGVKD. Between the trimmed V and J ends, which lost 6 bases and 3 bases, there was a span of 12 bases. CDR3: CAISREPHYEQYF. The DNA of the CDR3 is TGTGCCATCAGCCGGGAGCCGCACTACGAGCAGTACTTC.

This sequence joins TRBV28 and TRBJ2-7, with 9 bases aligning to TRBD1. V dropped 4 bases and J dropped 3; count of bases not matched to a gene: 10. The CDR3 covers 16 residues. Germline V gives CDR1 MDHEN, CDR2 SYDVKM. DNA of the CDR3: TGTGCCAGCAGTTCCCCATTTGGGACAGGGATCTACGAGCAGTACTTC. Translation gives CASSSPFGTGIYEQYF.

This clone was seen only a few times. The chain couples TRBV5-6 to TRBJ2-1, with D uncertain. The V gene's germline CDR1 is SGHDT and CDR2 YYEEEE. V lost 2 bases and J 0 bases, leaving 9 bases between the germline ends. The CDR3 runs 15 residues. CDR3 sequence (DNA): TGTGCCAGCAGCTTAATTTCCAGCTCCTACAATGAGCAGTTCTTC. The encoded protein is CASSLISSSYNEQFF. Combining the CDR3 with reference TRBV5-6 and TRBJ2-1 gives the whole variable domain DAGVTQSPTHLIKTRGQQVTLRCSPKSGHDTVSWYQQALGQGPQFIFQYYEEEERQRGNFPDRFSGHQFPNYSSELNVNALLLGDSALYLCASSLISSSYNEQFFGPGTRLTVL.

J is TRBJ2-7 and V is TRBV7-2; D is unclear. The CDR3 extends over 17 amino acids. V lost 0 bases and J lost 0, with 15 bases in between. Germline CDR1 reads SGHTA; CDR2 reads FQGNSA. The CDR3 region has the DNA TGTGCCAGCAGCTTAGCCCACAAGACTGGATCCTCCTACGAGCAGTACTTC. Translating it yields CASSLAHKTGSSYEQYF.

V and J are TRBV7-9 and TRBJ2-5, with TRBD2 identical over 10 bases. Germline V gives CDR1 SEHNR, CDR2 FQNEAQ (reference sequence). The CDR3 loop spans 16 amino acids. J was trimmed by 3 bases and V by 1 base; bases with no gene match: 5. CDR3 sequence (DNA): TGTGCCAGCAGCTTAGGGACTAGCGGAGGTAAAGAGACCCAGTACTTC. It yields the protein CASSLGTSGGKETQYF.

The genes are TRBV13 and TRBJ2-4; D might be TRBD2 (5 bases). Trimming removed 1 base from V and 0 bases from J, with 13 bases in between. In germline, CDR1 is PRHDT, CDR2 FYEKMQ (reference sequence). The CDR3 has 17 residues. The CDR3 sequence is CASSLERGLLAKNIQYF. CDR3 in DNA: TGTGCCAGCAGCTTAGAACGGGGATTGCTAGCCAAAAACATTCAGTACTTC.

The chain carries TRBV6-4 and TRBJ2-3, with D perhaps TRBD2 (6 bases). Between the trimmed V and J ends, which lost 5 bases and 3 bases, there was a span of 12 bases. Germline V lookup: CDR1 MRHNA, CDR2 SNTAGT. This CDR3 is built from 14 residues. The CDR3 region has the DNA TGTGCCAGCAGTCCCCTAGCGACGACAGATACGCAGTATTTT. Translation gives CASSPLATTDTQYF.

This clone was seen only a few times. This sequence joins TRBV5-1 and TRBJ1-2; D not certain. The germline gives CDR1 SGHRS, CDR2 YFSETQ. The V end was cut by 4 bases, the J end by 2 bases, with 12 bases between. The CDR3 extends over 14 amino acids. The CDR3 region is CASSPVGQNYGYTF. In DNA, the CDR3 is TGCGCCAGCAGCCCGGTCGGGCAGAACTATGGCTACACCTTC.

This chain connects TRBV28 to TRBJ1-4; D is possibly TRBD1 (5 bases). The CDR3 covers 15 residues. Per the germline V gene, CDR1 is MDHEN and CDR2 is SYDVKM. The germline V and J ends were trimmed by 7 bases and 5 bases, with 17 bases remaining between them. In DNA, the CDR3 is TGTGCCAGCATTCGAGGGGAGGCCAAGAATGAAAAACTGTTTTTT. This encodes CASIRGEAKNEKLFF.

This clone has just a few counts. The J gene is TRBJ1-5, the V gene TRBV19, with 9 bases matching TRBD1. This CDR3 is 13 amino acids long. J was trimmed by 10 bases and V by 5 bases; bases with no gene match: 6. The V gene's germline CDR1 is LNHDA and CDR2 SQIVND (reference sequence). Here the CDR3 DNA reads TGTGCCAGTAGTTTACAGGGGGCTCGACCCCAGCATTTT. Translation: CASSLQGARPQHF.

The CDR3 here is CASSYSREAQYF. The CDR3 coding sequence is TGTGCCAGCAGTTACTCCCGGGAAGCCCAGTACTTC. The chain links TRBV6-6 to TRBJ2-5, with D possibly being TRBD2 (5 bases). V lost 0 bases and J lost 9, with 8 bases in between. The germline V gene has CDR1 MNHNY and CDR2 SVGAGI (reference sequence). CDR3 length: 12 residues.

This sequence joins TRBV25-1 and TRBJ2-5; D is uncertain. The CDR3 runs to 11 residues. Looked up from germline, CDR1 is MGHDK and CDR2 is SYGVNS. Between the trimmed V and J ends, which lost 0 bases and 6 bases, there was a span of 2 bases. CDR3 coding DNA: TGTGCCAGCAGTGAATATCAGACCCAGTACTTC. Translated: CASSEYQTQYF.

The V call is TRBV19, the J call TRBJ2-5; TRBD2 matches at 8 bases. V shed 3 bases, J shed 1 base, and the junction held 4 bases outside the gene matches. Germline V gives CDR1 LNHDA, CDR2 SQIVND (reference sequence). There are 15 residues in the CDR3. In DNA form, the CDR3 reads TGTGCCAGTAGTATTGCCGGGGGGGTCCAAGAGACCCAGTACTTC. Protein: CASSIAGGVQETQYF.

The genes are TRBV10-3 and TRBJ1-1; the D is unclear. V lost 4 bases and J 3 bases, leaving 9 bases between the germline ends. Germline V CDR1 and CDR2: ENHRY, SYGVKD. The CDR3 sequence is 13 residues long. CDR3 amino acids: CAISGTTDTEAFF. The DNA for the CDR3 is TGTGCCATCAGTGGAACGACGGACACTGAAGCTTTCTTT.

J is TRBJ2-6 and V is TRBV7-9; D remains ambiguous. Trimming left V 1 base short and J 5 bases short, with 12 bases between. This CDR3 is built from 16 residues. Per germline, CDR1 SEHNR and CDR2 FQNEAQ (reference sequence). The CDR3 protein is CASSLGSGRRANVLTF. The CDR3 DNA reads TGTGCCAGCAGCTTAGGATCCGGCCGTAGGGCCAACGTCCTGACTTTC. The full variable domain, rest sourced from reference TRBV7-9 and TRBJ2-6, is DTGVSQNPRHKITKRGQNVTFRCDPISEHNRLYWYRQTLGQGPEFLTYFQNEAQLEKSRLLSDRFSAERPKGSFSTLEIQRTEQGDSAMYLCASSLGSGRRANVLTFGAGSRLTVL.

The V gene is TRBV7-6, the J gene TRBJ2-4; 7 positions match TRBD2. The germline gives CDR1 SGHVS, CDR2 FNYEAQ. This CDR3 comprises 15 residues. V lost 1 base and J lost 0; bases outside the gene matches: 0. Here the CDR3 DNA reads TGTGCCAGCAGCTTAGTAGCGGGAGCCAAAAACATTCAGTACTTC. Its protein product is CASSLVAGAKNIQYF. The variable domain in full, with the rest retrieved from reference TRBV7-6 and TRBJ2-4, is GAGVSQSPRYKVTKRGQDVALRCDPISGHVSLYWYRQALGQGPEFLTYFNYEAQQDKSGLPNDRFSAERPEGSISTLTIQRTEQRDSAMYRCASSLVAGAKNIQYFGAGTRLSVL.

This clone was seen a single time. V gene TRBV27 combines with J gene TRBJ2-2, with 16 bases that match TRBD2. The CDR3 runs 19 residues. Germline trimming cut 6 bases from V and 1 base from J; bases unmatched to any gene: 8. The germline V gene has CDR1 MNHEY and CDR2 SMNVEV (reference sequence). CDR3 DNA: TGTGCCAGCAGACATTGGGGACTAGCGGGAGGGGAGAACACCGGGGAGCTGTTTTTT. Translated, it gives CASRHWGLAGGENTGELFF.

The rearrangement links TRBV10-2 to TRBJ2-3, with TRBD2 matching 10 bases. The germline V gene encodes CDR1 WSHSY and CDR2 SAAADI. V lost 5 bases to trimming and J lost 6 bases; unmatched junction nucleotides: 26. The CDR3 loop spans 21 amino acids. The CDR3 is CASSRTPRDQREGQQMDTQYF. DNA of the CDR3: TGCGCCAGCAGTAGGACACCCAGGGATCAGCGGGAGGGCCAGCAAATGGATACGCAGTATTTT.